The source of this TCR beta chain is a study of T cells after yellow fever vaccination. TCRdb processed the 5' RACE reads anew with MiXCR; each CDR3 protein has one entry. Found here are 300,000 or so distinct CDR3 sequences, about 6.6% of them singletons; the top ten hold around 17%. Broader study findings: Most clones from primary vaccination resurfaced after the booster (around 97% CD4, approximately 87% CD8).

About this clonotype: Its target is unknown.

The clonotype comes from a man between 18 and 29 years old who received the YFV17D yellow fever vaccine. The input for sequencing was PBMCs, taken more than 40 days after the first yellow fever vaccination.

Written as DNA, the CDR3 is TGCGCCAGCAGCCCTGGAGGCAGGGTGGGCGGGGAGCTGTTTTTT. It yields the protein CASSPGGRVGGELFF. The chain uses TRBV5-1 and TRBJ2-2; D assignment may be TRBD1 or TRBD2 (5 bases each). The V gene's germline CDR1 is SGHRS and CDR2 YFSETQ. This CDR3 comprises 15 residues. Trimming removed 4 bases from V and 7 bases from J, with 17 bases in between.